This entry describes one T cell receptor (beta chain). As yet, its antigen is unknown. This entry is derived from a study of cytomegalovirus exposure and HLA in healthy donors. Overall study: When 398 donors were genotyped, about 86% of them were found to fall in the Caucasian-associated ancestry cluster. Regarding the study as a whole: In a later analysis, HLA-associated TCR beta chains were more clonally expanded than equally common others.

The CDR3 runs 14 residues. From germline, CDR1 is MRHNA and CDR2 SNTAGT. J was trimmed by 3 bases and V by 8 bases; bases with no gene match: 8. Primers for the PCR totalled 60 Vbeta and 13 Jbeta. The repertoire was sequenced with immunoSEQ multiplex PCR; TCRdb's copy has only in-frame clones and lacks some. The sample shows 100,000 to 150,000 clones, approximately 80% of them seen only once. This TCR was sampled from a man in his thirties or forties in good health and CMV-seropositive. The sequencing sample was made of PBMCs. The rearrangement links TRBV6-4 to TRBJ2-3; 7 bases are a match to TRBD2. DNA for the CDR3: TGTGCCAGCCGGGAGGCTAGCGGTACAGATACGCAGTATTTT. Translating gives CASREASGTDTQYF.